The 27 T cell receptor beta chains given below trace back to one sample, sequenced in a study of blood T cells in healthy people across ages. A sample-barcoded 5' primer and a J-beta primer mix were used in a second PCR of about 7 to 12 cycles. MiXCR, run by TCRdb on the 5' RACE reads, gives a single entry per CDR3 protein. The sample shows approximately 490,000 distinct CDR3 sequences, 20% to 30% of them seen only once. These data also featured in a second study, about T cells of mothers and their children.

The sample comprised blood. The receptors shown here come from a boy under 18 in good health.

The chain couples TRBV28 to TRBJ1-5; D is unresolved. V shed 3 bases and J shed 5 bases, with 2 bases lying between them. This CDR3 is built from 11 residues. Germline V gene lookup returns CDR1 MDHEN and CDR2 SYDVKM. This CDR3 reads CASSLDQPQHF. In DNA form, the CDR3 reads TGTGCCAGCAGTTTGGATCAGCCCCAGCATTTT.

V gene TRBV20-1 combines with J gene TRBJ1-5; 7 nucleotides match TRBD1. The germline CDR1 and CDR2 sequences are DFQATT and SNEGSKA (reference sequence). CDR3 size: 15 residues. V shed 5 bases, J shed 6 bases, and the junction held 13 bases outside the gene matches. CDR3 nucleotide sequence: TGCAGTGCTTCTCTCGACAGGGTAAAGGGTCAGCCCCAGCATTTT. Its translation is CSASLDRVKGQPQHF.

This clonotype turned up a few times. The chain joins TRBV4-3 to TRBJ2-3; perhaps TRBD1 as D (6 bases). In germline, CDR1 is LGHNA, CDR2 YSLEER. This CDR3 has 15 residues. The germline V and J ends were trimmed by 1 base and 4 bases, with 12 bases remaining between them. CDR3 sequence reads: CASSQVWGHPDTQYF. CDR3 DNA: TGCGCCAGCAGCCAAGTATGGGGGCACCCAGATACGCAGTATTTT.

The table lists this clonotype with a few counts. This chain joins TRBV10-3 and TRBJ1-5; the D is unclear. V shed 0 bases and J shed 4 bases, with 7 bases lying between them. The CDR3 contains 14 residues. The V gene's germline CDR1 is ENHRY and CDR2 SYGVKD. In nucleotides, the CDR3 is TGTGCCATCAGTGAGTCGACATCTAATCAGCCCCAGCATTTT. Translation: CAISESTSNQPQHF.

This clonotype was counted a few times. This chain links TRBV6-1 with TRBJ2-3, with 13 bases matching TRBD2. Germline CDR1 is MNHNS and CDR2 is SASEGT. V trimming: 7 bases; J trimming: 7 bases; junction bases outside the gene matches: 8. This CDR3 has 15 residues. CDR3 residues: CASTEGLAGVYTQYF. As DNA, the CDR3 is TGTGCCAGCACCGAAGGACTAGCGGGGGTTTATACGCAGTATTTT.

This clonotype was detected only a few times. J is TRBJ2-3 and V is TRBV20-1; D call uncertain. Trimming removed 7 bases from V and 1 base from J, with 6 bases in between. The germline V gene encodes CDR1 DFQATT and CDR2 SNEGSKA (reference sequence). This CDR3 has 11 residues. CDR3 nucleotides: TGCAGTGTGCCGCGCACAGATACGCAGTATTTT. Its translation is CSVPRTDTQYF.

This clonotype was seen repeatedly, ten times or more. The chain couples TRBV11-2 to TRBJ2-1, with D unclear. The J call could be wrong; TRBJ2-5 is a better fit for the DNA end. This CDR3 is 16 amino acids long. Germline-derived CDR1 and CDR2 are SGHAT and FQNNGV. In DNA, the CDR3 is TGTGCCAGCAGCTTAGCTAGTCGAGCGAACTTCGGGACCCAGTACTTC. Protein: CASSLASRANFGTQYF.

This rearrangement joins TRBV9 to TRBJ2-7; 7 bases fit TRBD2. CDR3 size: 15 residues. V lost 4 bases and J lost 1; bases outside the gene matches: 8. Germline V gene sequence: CDR1 SGDLS, CDR2 YYNGEE. CDR3 protein: CASSRGGTKSYEQYF. CDR3 DNA: TGTGCCAGCAGCCGCGGTGGGACTAAGTCCTACGAGCAGTACTTC.

This clonotype appeared a few times. The chain joins TRBV4-1 to TRBJ1-4; D remains unclear. The ends were cut back, 2 bases at V and 4 bases at J, with 14 bases in the middle. Per the germline V gene, CDR1 is MGHRA and CDR2 is YSYEKL. CDR3 length: 16 amino acids. CDR3 sequence (DNA): TGCGCCAGCAGCCAATACCCGAGGTCAAGTAATGAAAAACTGTTTTTT. Its protein is CASSQYPRSSNEKLFF.

The chain's CDR3 is CASSTVVTNEKLFF. CDR3 sequence (DNA): TGTGCCAGCAGCACCGTGGTAACTAATGAAAAACTGTTTTTT. The chain is built from TRBV6-2 or TRBV6-3 and TRBJ1-4; D unresolved. The ends were cut back, 6 bases at V and 1 base at J, with 9 bases in the middle. The length of the CDR3 is 14 residues. Germline loops: CDR1 MNHEY, CDR2 SVGEGT.

A few counts support this clonotype. The CDR3 sequence: CASSQEQAGGLETQYF. The CDR3 DNA follows: TGCGCCAGCAGCCAAGAACAAGCGGGGGGTCTAGAGACCCAGTACTTC. The chain joins TRBV4-3 to TRBJ2-5; 9 bases map to TRBD2. With V trimmed by 0 bases and J by 4 bases, 6 bases remained unmatched. The CDR3 spans 16 residues. CDR1 is LGHNA, CDR2 YSLEER, per germline.

This clonotype showed up many times. This chain joins TRBV20-1 and TRBJ2-7; 7 bases agree with TRBD2. CDR3 size: 15 residues. The germline CDR1 and CDR2 sequences are DFQATT and SNEGSKA (reference sequence). The J segment lost 2 bases and the V segment lost 3 bases, leaving 10 bases of the junction unmatched. CDR3 nucleotide sequence: TGCAGTGCTAGTCCCGAGGAGCGGGGCCCCTACGAGCAGTACTTC. Protein: CSASPEERGPYEQYF.

The genes are TRBV29-1 and TRBJ2-3; 7 positions agree with TRBD1. From germline, CDR1 is SQVTM and CDR2 ANQGSEA. V lost 3 bases and J lost 0; bases outside the gene matches: 3. The CDR3 loop spans 14 amino acids. The CDR3 region is CSVDYRGSTDTQYF. CDR3 in DNA: TGCAGCGTTGACTACAGGGGTAGCACAGATACGCAGTATTTT.

The chain has TRBV5-1 and TRBJ2-1; D possibly corresponds to TRBD2 (6 bases). Germline lookup yields CDR1 SGHRS and CDR2 YFSETQ. The CDR3 covers 15 residues. Trimming left V 5 bases short and J 7 bases short, with 19 bases between. The CDR3 here is CASSPGGLGRNEQFF. DNA of the CDR3: TGCGCCAGCAGTCCCGGAGGGCTGGGGAGGAATGAGCAGTTCTTC.

This clonotype has just a few counts. The chain employs TRBV9 and TRBJ2-2, with D unclear. V lost 0 bases and J lost 0, with 9 bases in between. The germline V gene encodes CDR1 SGDLS and CDR2 YYNGEE. The CDR3 has 16 residues. The chain's CDR3 is CASSVVGRANTGELFF. The DNA of the CDR3 is TGTGCCAGCAGCGTAGTAGGACGGGCGAACACCGGGGAGCTGTTTTTT.

V and J are TRBV27 and TRBJ2-1, with 8 bases matching TRBD2. V was pared by 10 bases and J by 6 bases, with 20 bases of the junction left unmatched. CDR1 and CDR2 (germline): MNHEY, SMNVEV (reference sequence). The CDR3 consists of 17 residues. The CDR3 region has the DNA TGTGCCACCAGGGGACTAGTAGAAGGTGGGTTATTCAATGAGCAGTTCTTC. This translates into CATRGLVEGGLFNEQFF.

This clonotype was found a few times. The chain couples TRBV15 to TRBJ2-5; TRBD1 agrees at 7 bases. The CDR3 has 15 residues. Trimming cost V 5 bases and J 4 bases; bases outside gene matches: 10. Germline-derived CDR1 and CDR2 are LNHNV and YYDKDF (reference sequence). The CDR3 here is CATSGTGTVRETQYF. The CDR3 nucleotides are TGTGCCACCAGCGGTACCGGGACAGTAAGAGAGACCCAGTACTTC.

The genes are TRBV15 and TRBJ2-7, with a tentative D call TRBD2 (5 bases). Per germline, CDR1 LNHNV and CDR2 YYDKDF (reference sequence). V gave up 5 bases and J gave up 0 bases, with 5 bases separating them. The length of the CDR3 is 12 residues. The CDR3 protein is CATSGSSYEQYF. The DNA of the CDR3 is TGTGCCACCAGCGGGAGCTCCTACGAGCAGTACTTC.

This clonotype has just a few counts. The chain links TRBV5-1 to TRBJ2-2, with 8 bases fitting TRBD2. Germline assignment: CDR1 SGHRS and CDR2 YFSETQ. This CDR3 has 16 amino acids. The ends lost 4 bases at V and 1 base at J; junction bases unmatched: 6. The CDR3 here is CASSPRTSMNTGELFF. CDR3 nucleotides: TGCGCCAGCAGCCCCCGGACTAGCATGAACACCGGGGAGCTGTTTTTT.

The V gene is TRBV5-1, the J gene TRBJ2-7, with D maybe TRBD1 (6 bases). There are 15 residues in the CDR3. Trimming stripped 3 bases from V and 0 bases from J, with 13 bases between. Germline CDR1 SGHRS, CDR2 YFSETQ. The CDR3 nucleotides are TGCGCCAGCAGCTCCAGACAGGAACTCTCCTACGAGCAGTACTTC. Its translation: CASSSRQELSYEQYF.

This clonotype was counted a few times. This may arise from a read error, as a much more abundant clone is one base away. V and J are TRBV6-2 or TRBV6-3 and TRBJ2-7; D gene unclear. The V gene lost 8 bases and the J gene lost 2 bases, with 4 bases spanning the gap. The CDR3 is 10 amino acids. The V gene's germline CDR1 is MNHEY and CDR2 SVGEGT. The CDR3 region has the DNA TGTGCCAGCGGAGCCTACGAGCAGTACTTC. As protein: CASGAYEQYF.

This chain joins TRBV15 and TRBJ2-6, with 7 bases aligning to TRBD1. CDR1 is LNHNV, CDR2 YYDKDF, per germline (reference sequence). V shed 0 bases, J shed 0 bases, and the junction held 14 bases outside the gene matches. The CDR3 extends over 21 amino acids. The CDR3 sequence: CATSRDPDREFLNSGANVLTF. As DNA, the CDR3 is TGTGCCACCAGCAGAGATCCCGACAGGGAGTTTCTTAACTCTGGGGCCAACGTCCTGACTTTC.

The gene calls are TRBV6-2 or TRBV6-3 and TRBJ1-5, with TRBD1 matching over 8 bases. The ends lost 8 bases at V and 4 bases at J; junction bases unmatched: 4. Germline CDR1 reads MNHEY; CDR2 reads SVGEGT. The CDR3 is 13 amino acids. CDR3 coding DNA: TGTGCCAGCGGACAGGGTAGGAATCAGCCCCAGCATTTT. Amino acids: CASGQGRNQPQHF.

This chain joins TRBV5-1 and TRBJ1-2; D perhaps matches TRBD1 (5 bases). V lost 0 bases and J 0 bases, leaving 15 bases between the germline ends. The V gene's germline CDR1 is SGHRS and CDR2 YFSETQ. The CDR3 runs 17 residues. CDR3 loop: CASSLEGHPGANYGYTF. CDR3 sequence (DNA): TGCGCCAGCAGCTTGGAAGGACACCCTGGGGCTAACTATGGCTACACCTTC.

This chain joins TRBV5-5 and TRBJ2-5; no firm D call. The DNA end favors TRBJ2-1, so the J call may be wrong. The CDR3 is made up of 15 amino acids. Per germline, CDR1 SGHKS and CDR2 YYEKEE (reference sequence). The CDR3 sequence: CASSWTEKTYNEQFF. CDR3 DNA: TGTGCCAGCAGCTGGACCGAGAAAACGTACAATGAGCAGTTCTTC.

The chain carries TRBV7-2 and TRBJ2-2; unclear D gene. Germline lookup yields CDR1 SGHTA and CDR2 FQGNSA. The V and J ends lost 2 bases and 0 bases respectively, with 7 bases between them. The CDR3 extends over 15 amino acids. The CDR3 DNA reads as TGTGCCAGCAGCTTAAGTAGGCCGAACACCGGGGAGCTGTTTTTT. This codes for CASSLSRPNTGELFF.

The rearrangement links TRBV29-1 to TRBJ2-1, with TRBD1 matching 7 bases. The V gene's germline CDR1 is SQVTM and CDR2 ANQGSEA. CDR3 length equals 14 residues. Trimming cost V 4 bases and J 5 bases; bases outside gene matches: 8. CDR3 bases: TGCAGCGTTGTTCGGCGACAGGGTAACAATGAGCAGTTCTTC. Amino acid sequence: CSVVRRQGNNEQFF.